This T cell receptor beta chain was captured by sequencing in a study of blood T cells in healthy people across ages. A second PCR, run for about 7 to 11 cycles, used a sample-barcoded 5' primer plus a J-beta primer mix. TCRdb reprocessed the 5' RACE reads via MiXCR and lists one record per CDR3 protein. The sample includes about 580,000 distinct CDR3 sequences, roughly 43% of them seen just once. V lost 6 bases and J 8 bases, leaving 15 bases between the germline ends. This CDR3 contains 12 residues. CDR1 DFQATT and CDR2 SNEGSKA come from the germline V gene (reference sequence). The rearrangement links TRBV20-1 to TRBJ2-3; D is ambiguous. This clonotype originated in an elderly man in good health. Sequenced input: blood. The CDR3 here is CSAPLIQTTQYF. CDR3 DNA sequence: TGCAGTGCACCTTTAATCCAAACTACGCAGTATTTT.